Sequencing of this T cell receptor beta chain was carried out in a study of patients and donors after allogeneic stem cell transplantation. Germline V gene lookup returns CDR1 SNHLY and CDR2 FYNNEI. CDR3 length: 16 amino acids. Trimming pared 0 bases from V and 0 bases from J, leaving 11 bases between. TCRdb independently ran MiXCR on the RT-PCR reads; one entry per CDR3 protein. This table holds about a million distinct CDR3 sequences, roughly 18% found once. The chain recombines TRBV2 with TRBJ1-1; tentative D call: TRBD1 (6 bases). Sequencing input: blood, either unsorted or a sorted T cell fraction (not recorded which). The receptor was isolated from a human donor who was either an allogeneic HSCT recipient or a stem cell or donor lymphocyte infusion donor (not recorded which). It is not recorded whose cells these are; they may come from a transplant donor. CDR3: CASSEARQGMNTEAFF. CDR3 DNA sequence: TGTGCCAGCAGTGAAGCGCGCCAGGGGATGAACACTGAAGCTTTCTTT. Drawing the rest from reference TRBV2 and TRBJ1-1, the complete variable domain is EPEVTQTPSHQVTQMGQEVILRCVPISNHLYFYWYRQILGQKVEFLVSFYNNEISEKSEIFDDQFSVERPDGSNFTLKIRSTKLEDSAMYFCASSEARQGMNTEAFFGQGTRLTVV.